The 8 T cell receptor beta chains presented below share a single source sample, sequenced in a study of siplizumab effects on memory and regulatory T cells. Measured with immunoSEQ multiplex PCR; TCRdb has only the in-frame clones, and not every one. The repertoire holds some 90,000 clones, with 85% to 90% as singletons. The specimen sequenced was CD4+ T cells sorted from blood. The receptors were sampled from a human donor in good health.

The count of this clone is one. V and J are TRBV2 and TRBJ2-2; D is perhaps TRBD1 (6 bases). CDR1 and CDR2 from the germline V gene are SNHLY and FYNNEI. Trimming removed 5 bases at V and 0 bases at J, with 10 bases between. CDR3 length equals 15 residues. CDR3 sequence: CASSKQGSNTGELFF. In DNA, the CDR3 is TGTGCCAGCAGTAAACAGGGCTCGAACACCGGGGAGCTGTTTTTT.

This clone was detected only a few times. V is TRBV19 and J is TRBJ1-5; D gene unclear. The CDR3 length is 14 residues. The germline V gene has CDR1 LNHDA and CDR2 SQIVND (reference sequence). With 7 bases removed from V and 0 bases from J, the gap between germline ends came to 10 bases. In DNA, the CDR3 is TGTGCCAGTACCTTGTCTGGTAGCAATCAGCCCCAGCATTTT. The encoded protein is CASTLSGSNQPQHF.

The chain is built from TRBV7-2 and TRBJ1-1, with D maybe TRBD1 (6 bases). In germline, CDR1 is SGHTA, CDR2 FQGNSA. The CDR3 is 14 amino acids. V was clipped by 8 bases and J by 0 bases, with 13 bases between them. CDR3 DNA: TGTGCCAGCCGCGCCTCAGGGGTGAACACTGAAGCTTTCTTT. It specifies CASRASGVNTEAFF.

The rearrangement joins TRBV27 to TRBJ2-7; 7 nucleotides agree with TRBD2. The CDR3 has 14 amino acids. Germline values: CDR1 MNHEY, CDR2 SMNVEV (reference sequence). With 5 bases clipped from V and 0 bases from J, the junction kept 4 bases outside the gene matches. DNA for the CDR3: TGTGCCAGCAGTGAAGGCGGGAGCTCCTACGAGCAGTACTTC. It specifies CASSEGGSSYEQYF.

V gene TRBV6-1 combines with J gene TRBJ1-5, with D unclear. The germline gives CDR1 MNHNS, CDR2 SASEGT. V was trimmed by 1 base and J by 4 bases, leaving 8 bases between them. This CDR3 has 14 residues. The CDR3 region has the DNA TGTGCCAGCAGTGAAGTTGGCAGAAATCAGCCCCAGCATTTT. It yields the protein CASSEVGRNQPQHF.

This clone came up a few times. V is TRBV29-1 and J is TRBJ1-1, with no clear D. The CDR3 has 13 amino acids. CDR1 and CDR2 from the germline V gene are SQVTM and ANQGSEA. V was trimmed by 7 bases and J by 1 base, leaving 13 bases between them. The CDR3 DNA follows: TGCAGCGCTACTACGGGGTCGAACACTGAAGCTTTCTTT. Amino acid sequence: CSATTGSNTEAFF.

This chain uses TRBV10-3 with TRBJ2-1, with 14 bases identical to TRBD2. Trimming removed 4 bases from V and 12 bases from J; junction bases left unmatched: 8. The germline gives CDR1 ENHRY, CDR2 SYGVKD. CDR3 length: 15 amino acids. The CDR3 sequence: CAISAGTSGGQGQFF. The DNA of the CDR3 is TGTGCCATCAGTGCGGGGACTAGCGGGGGTCAAGGGCAGTTCTTC.

The rearrangement joins TRBV7-8 to TRBJ2-1, with D possibly TRBD2 on 6 matching bases. The V and J ends lost 3 bases and 4 bases respectively, with 10 bases between them. Germline V lookup: CDR1 SGHVS, CDR2 FQNEAQ. The CDR3 loop spans 14 amino acids. The CDR3 DNA is TGTGCCAGCAGCTTGGGAGGTACTTACAATGAGCAGTTCTTC. Its protein is CASSLGGTYNEQFF.